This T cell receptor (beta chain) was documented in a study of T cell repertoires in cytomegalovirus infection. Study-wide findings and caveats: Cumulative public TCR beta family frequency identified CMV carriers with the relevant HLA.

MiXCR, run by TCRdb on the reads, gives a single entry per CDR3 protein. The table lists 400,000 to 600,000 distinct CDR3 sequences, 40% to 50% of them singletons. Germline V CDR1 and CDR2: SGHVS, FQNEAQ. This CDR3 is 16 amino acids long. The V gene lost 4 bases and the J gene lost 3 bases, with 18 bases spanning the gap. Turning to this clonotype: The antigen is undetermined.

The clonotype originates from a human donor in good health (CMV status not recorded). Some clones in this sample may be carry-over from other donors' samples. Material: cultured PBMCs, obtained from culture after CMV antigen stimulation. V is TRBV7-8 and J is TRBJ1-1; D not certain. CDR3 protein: CASSSGGWQVHTEAFF. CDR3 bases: TGTGCCAGCAGCTCCGGCGGTTGGCAGGTACACACTGAAGCTTTCTTT. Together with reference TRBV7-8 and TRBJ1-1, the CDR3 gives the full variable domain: GAGVSQSPRYKVAKRGQDVALRCDPISGHVSLFWYQQALGQGPEFLTYFQNEAQLDKSGLPSDRFFAERPEGSVSTLKIQRTQQEDSAVYLCASSSGGWQVHTEAFFGQGTRLTVV.